One and the same sample provided the 20 T cell receptor beta chains below, sequenced in a study of blood T cell repertoires in COVID-19. Sequenced by immunoSEQ multiplex PCR; TCRdb stores in-frame clones only, minus some. This sample yields hundreds of thousands of clones, of which about 86% are seen a single time; roughly a tenth belongs to the top ten. The sequencing sample was made of PBMCs or T cells enriched from blood (not recorded which). The receptors stem from a woman between 45 and 65 years old who had recovered from COVID-19.

This rearrangement joins TRBV11-3 to TRBJ2-3, with D maybe TRBD1 (5 bases). Germline V gene sequence: CDR1 SGHNT, CDR2 YENEEA. The CDR3 spans 16 residues. Trimming cost V 1 base and J 3 bases, with 14 bases left between them. Here the CDR3 DNA reads TGTGCCAGCAGCTTAGCGGGCAGGGATTCAACAGATACGCAGTATTTT. Amino acid sequence: CASSLAGRDSTDTQYF.

The rearrangement joins TRBV28 to TRBJ1-3; D might be TRBD1 (6 bases). Germline lookup yields CDR1 MDHEN and CDR2 SYDVKM. Trimming took off 11 bases at V and 0 bases at J, with 11 bases between the two ends. This CDR3 contains 13 residues. CDR3 sequence: CASGQFSGNTIYF. CDR3 DNA: TGTGCCTCCGGACAGTTCTCTGGAAACACCATATATTTT.

The chain has TRBV19 and TRBJ1-6, with a tentative D call TRBD1 (5 bases). V was clipped by 4 bases and J by 4 bases, with 11 bases between them. CDR1 and CDR2 from the germline V gene are LNHDA and SQIVND (reference sequence). The CDR3 is 15 amino acids. CDR3 sequence (DNA): TGTGCCAGTAGTAGGACGACAGAGTATAATTCACCCCTCCACTTT. Protein sequence: CASSRTTEYNSPLHF.

The chain carries TRBV9 and TRBJ2-2; tentatively, D is TRBD2 (6 bases). Trimming took 3 bases from V and 6 from J, leaving 15 bases between them. This CDR3 contains 15 residues. The V gene's germline CDR1 is SGDLS and CDR2 YYNGEE. CDR3 sequence reads: CASSERLEPPGELFF. CDR3 coding DNA: TGTGCCAGCAGCGAGCGACTAGAACCGCCCGGGGAGCTGTTTTTT.

V and J are TRBV28 and TRBJ1-1; no clear D gene. The V and J ends lost 9 bases and 10 bases respectively, with 21 bases between them. The CDR3 is 13 residues long. Germline V CDR1 and CDR2: MDHEN, SYDVKM. The CDR3 loop reads CASKTWEGLGAFF. The CDR3 DNA is TGTGCCAGTAAAACTTGGGAGGGATTAGGAGCTTTCTTT.

This chain links TRBV12-5 with TRBJ1-2, with no clear D. The germline V and J ends were trimmed by 1 base and 7 bases, with 10 bases remaining between them. Germline-derived CDR1 and CDR2 are LGHNT and FRNRAP. The CDR3 runs 13 residues. CDR3 DNA sequence: TGTGCTAGTGGTTTGGGGTCAGGCCCTGGCTACACCTTC. Protein sequence: CASGLGSGPGYTF.

The J gene is TRBJ1-2, the V gene TRBV9; 9 bases align to TRBD1. The germline V gene has CDR1 SGDLS and CDR2 YYNGEE. Trimming removed 4 bases from V and 6 bases from J; junction bases left unmatched: 4. The CDR3 runs to 13 residues. As DNA, the CDR3 is TGTGCCAGCAGCCAACAGGGGGCGAATGGCTACACCTTC. This translates into CASSQQGANGYTF.

The CDR3: CASSSSSGSVNGELFF. CDR3 bases: TGTGCCAGCAGCTCCTCGTCGGGGAGCGTAAACGGGGAGCTGTTTTTT. The rearrangement links TRBV11-3 to TRBJ2-2, with D possibly TRBD2 on 5 matching bases. The germline gives CDR1 SGHNT, CDR2 YENEEA. The length of the CDR3 is 16 residues. The V gene lost 4 bases and the J gene lost 7 bases, with 19 bases spanning the gap.

The chain couples TRBV15 to TRBJ1-5, with a tentative D call TRBD1 (6 bases). Trimming pared 0 bases from V and 3 bases from J, leaving 15 bases between. The CDR3 loop spans 17 amino acids. The germline CDR1 and CDR2 sequences are LNHNV and YYDKDF (reference sequence). DNA of the CDR3: TGTGCCACCAGCAGAGATCAACAGGGAAGGGCCAATCAGCCCCAGCATTTT. This encodes CATSRDQQGRANQPQHF. Drawing the rest from reference TRBV15 and TRBJ1-5, the complete variable domain is DAMVIQNPRYQVTQFGKPVTLSCSQTLNHNVMYWYQQKSSQAPKLLFHYYDKDFNNEADTPDNFQSRRPNTSFCFLDIRSPGLGDTAMYLCATSRDQQGRANQPQHFGDGTRLSIL.

V and J are TRBV12-2 and TRBJ2-1; TRBD1, the table's D call, was not compared with the DNA. TRBV12-2 is flagged as a pseudogene. The CDR3 covers 17 residues. As DNA, the CDR3 is TGTGCAAGTCGCTTAGCGGGACCGGGACACTACAGGGATGAGCAGTTCTTC. This encodes CASRLAGPGHYRDEQFF.

The chain recombines TRBV7-9 with TRBJ2-3, with 8 bases identical to TRBD2. The germline CDR1 and CDR2 sequences are SEHNR and FQNEAQ (reference sequence). After removal of 2 bases from V and 5 bases from J, the junction contained 6 bases not matched to a gene. This CDR3 comprises 15 residues. The CDR3 protein is CASSLIRGGEDTQYF. As DNA, the CDR3 is TGTGCCAGCAGCTTAATCCGGGGGGGCGAAGATACGCAGTATTTT.

The chain combines TRBV6-5 with TRBJ1-3; the D gene is possibly TRBD1 (6 bases). V was shortened by 3 bases and J by 4 bases, with 16 bases between the two germline ends. CDR3 length: 16 amino acids. Germline V gene lookup returns CDR1 MNHEY and CDR2 SVGAGI. This CDR3 is CASSYTAGTLGNTIYF. The CDR3 DNA is TGTGCCAGCAGTTATACCGCCGGGACACTGGGAAACACCATATATTTT.

The chain couples TRBV5-5 to TRBJ2-5, with D perhaps matching TRBD1 (6 bases). V was cut by 4 bases and J by 1 base, with 14 bases left in between. From germline, CDR1 is SGHKS and CDR2 YYEKEE (reference sequence). This CDR3 contains 15 residues. CDR3 in DNA: TGTGCCAGCAGCGGAACAGGGACCCTCCAAGAGACCCAGTACTTC. It is translated as CASSGTGTLQETQYF.

The chain carries TRBV7-8 and TRBJ2-1, with a weak D call TRBD1 (5 bases). The germline V gene encodes CDR1 SGHVS and CDR2 FQNEAQ. Trimming removed 2 bases at V and 7 bases at J, with 12 bases between. The CDR3 extends over 14 amino acids. As DNA, the CDR3 is TGTGCCAGCAGCTTAACAGGAATTGGTAATGAGCAGTTCTTC. It encodes CASSLTGIGNEQFF.

To note about this clone: In the same sample, other DNA sequences code for this CDR3. The DNA of the CDR3 is TGTGCCAGCAGCCTCGGGACTGGGGTTTACAATGAGCAGTTCTTC. Its translation: CASSLGTGVYNEQFF. The rearrangement uses TRBV7-9 and TRBJ2-1; tentatively, D is TRBD2 (6 bases). Trimming shortened V by 5 bases and J by 4 bases, and 15 bases separated the two germline ends. The CDR3 contains 15 residues. Germline loops: CDR1 SEHNR, CDR2 FQNEAQ (reference sequence). Full variable domain (missing parts from reference TRBV7-9 and TRBJ2-1): DTGVSQNPRHKITKRGQNVTFRCDPISEHNRLYWYRQTLGQGPEFLTYFQNEAQLEKSRLLSDRFSAERPKGSFSTLEIQRTEQGDSAMYLCASSLGTGVYNEQFFGPGTRLTVL.

This clone was seen once. The chain has TRBV30 and TRBJ2-1; TRBD2 is a possible D gene (5 bases). Germline V CDR1 and CDR2: GTSNPN, SVGIG (reference sequence). Trimming left V 1 base short and J 8 bases short, with 12 bases between. The CDR3 has 13 residues. CDR3 bases: TGTGCCTGGAGTGGTCTAGCCCGGGATGAGCAGTTCTTC. This translates into CAWSGLARDEQFF.

The chain has TRBV4-1 and TRBJ2-5, with TRBD2 matching over 7 bases. The germline CDR1 and CDR2 sequences are MGHRA and YSYEKL. J lost 5 bases, V lost 3 bases, and 12 bases had no gene match. The CDR3 is 16 amino acids. This CDR3 is CASSHPIGGMEETQYF. The CDR3, as DNA: TGCGCCAGCAGCCATCCCATCGGGGGGATGGAGGAGACCCAGTACTTC.

The gene calls are TRBV6-1 and TRBJ1-6; D may be TRBD1 (5 bases). Germline V gene sequence: CDR1 MNHNS, CDR2 SASEGT. Trimming left V 3 bases short and J 0 bases short, with 9 bases between. The CDR3 extends over 16 amino acids. The CDR3 sequence: CASSDRQSSYNSPLHF. The CDR3 region has the DNA TGTGCCAGCAGTGACCGACAGAGCTCCTATAATTCACCCCTCCACTTT.

This chain connects TRBV18 to TRBJ1-2; D possibly corresponds to TRBD1 (5 bases). CDR3 length: 14 residues. CDR1 is KGHSH and CDR2 is LQKENI in the germline V gene. V was pared by 3 bases and J by 4 bases, with 12 bases between. CDR3 bases: TGTGCCAGCTCACCGGACAACAGGTCCTATGGCTACACCTTC. This gives the protein CASSPDNRSYGYTF.

J is TRBJ1-1 and V is TRBV5-5; 10 bases are a match to TRBD1. CDR1 and CDR2 (germline): SGHKS, YYEKEE (reference sequence). V lost 4 bases, J lost 6 bases, and 9 bases stayed unmatched. This CDR3 comprises 15 residues. The CDR3 DNA follows: TGTGCCAGCAGCGGGGGACAGGGGCCTCTCGCTGAAGCTTTCTTT. This translates into CASSGGQGPLAEAFF.